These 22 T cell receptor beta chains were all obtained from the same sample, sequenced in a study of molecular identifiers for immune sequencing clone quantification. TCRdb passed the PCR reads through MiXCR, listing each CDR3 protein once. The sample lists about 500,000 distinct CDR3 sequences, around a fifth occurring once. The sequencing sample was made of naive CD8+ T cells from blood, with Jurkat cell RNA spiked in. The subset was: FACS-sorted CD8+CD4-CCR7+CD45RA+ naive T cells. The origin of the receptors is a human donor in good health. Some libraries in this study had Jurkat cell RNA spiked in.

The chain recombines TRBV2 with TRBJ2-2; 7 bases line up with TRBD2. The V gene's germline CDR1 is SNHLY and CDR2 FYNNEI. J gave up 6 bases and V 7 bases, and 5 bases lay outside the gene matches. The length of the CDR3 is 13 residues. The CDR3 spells CASTTSPAGELFF. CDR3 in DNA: TGTGCCAGCACGACTAGCCCCGCCGGGGAGCTGTTTTTT. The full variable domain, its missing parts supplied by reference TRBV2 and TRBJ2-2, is EPEVTQTPSHQVTQMGQEVILRCVPISNHLYFYWYRQILGQKVEFLVSFYNNEISEKSEIFDDQFSVERPDGSNFTLKIRSTKLEDSAMYFCASTTSPAGELFFGEGSRLTVL.

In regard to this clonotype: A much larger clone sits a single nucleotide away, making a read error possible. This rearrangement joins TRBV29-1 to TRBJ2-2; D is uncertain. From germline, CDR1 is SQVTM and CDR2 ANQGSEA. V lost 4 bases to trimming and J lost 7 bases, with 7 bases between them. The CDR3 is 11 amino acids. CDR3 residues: CSVVRVGELFF. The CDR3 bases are TGCAGCGTTGTTCGCGTCGGGGAGCTGTTTTTT.

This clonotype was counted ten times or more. The CDR3 is CSARGRGQITYEQYF. The DNA for the CDR3 is TGCAGTGCTAGAGGAAGGGGTCAGATAACATACGAGCAGTACTTC. The V gene is TRBV20-1, the J gene TRBJ2-7; the D gene is possibly TRBD1 (5 bases). Germline-derived CDR1 and CDR2 are DFQATT and SNEGSKA (reference sequence). The CDR3 length is 15 residues. The ends were cut back, 1 base at V and 4 bases at J, with 17 bases in the middle.

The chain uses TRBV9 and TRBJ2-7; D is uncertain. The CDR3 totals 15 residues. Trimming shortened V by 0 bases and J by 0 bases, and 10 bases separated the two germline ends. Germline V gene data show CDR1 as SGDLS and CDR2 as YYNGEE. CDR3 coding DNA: TGTGCCAGCAGCGTAGTGGGCAGTGCCTCCTACGAGCAGTACTTC. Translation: CASSVVGSASYEQYF.

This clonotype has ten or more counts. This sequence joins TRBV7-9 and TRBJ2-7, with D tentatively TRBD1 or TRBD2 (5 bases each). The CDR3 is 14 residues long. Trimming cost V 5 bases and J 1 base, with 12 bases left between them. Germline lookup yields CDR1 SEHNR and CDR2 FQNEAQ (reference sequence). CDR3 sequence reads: CASSPGAGSYEQYF. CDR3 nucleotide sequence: TGTGCCAGCAGCCCCGGGGCGGGTTCCTACGAGCAGTACTTC. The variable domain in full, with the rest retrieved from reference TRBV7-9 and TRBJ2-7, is DTGVSQNPRHKITKRGQNVTFRCDPISEHNRLYWYRQTLGQGPEFLTYFQNEAQLEKSRLLSDRFSAERPKGSFSTLEIQRTEQGDSAMYLCASSPGAGSYEQYFGPGTRLTVT.

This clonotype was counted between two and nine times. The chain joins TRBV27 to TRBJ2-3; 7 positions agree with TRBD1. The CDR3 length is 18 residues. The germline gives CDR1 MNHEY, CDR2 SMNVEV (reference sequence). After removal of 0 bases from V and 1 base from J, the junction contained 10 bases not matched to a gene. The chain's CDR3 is CASSLSRPDRFGTDTQYF. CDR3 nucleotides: TGTGCCAGCAGTTTATCGAGGCCGGACAGGTTTGGCACAGATACGCAGTATTTT.

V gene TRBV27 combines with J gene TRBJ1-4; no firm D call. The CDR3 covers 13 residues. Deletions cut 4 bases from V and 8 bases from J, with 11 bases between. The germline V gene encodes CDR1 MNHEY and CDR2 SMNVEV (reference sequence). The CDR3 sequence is CASSYQVGEKLFF. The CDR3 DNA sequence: TGTGCCAGCAGTTACCAAGTAGGCGAAAAACTGTTTTTT.

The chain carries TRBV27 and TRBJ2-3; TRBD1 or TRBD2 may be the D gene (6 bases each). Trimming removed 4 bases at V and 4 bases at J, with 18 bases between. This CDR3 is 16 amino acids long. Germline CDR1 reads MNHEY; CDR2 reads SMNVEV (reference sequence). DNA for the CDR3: TGTGCCAGCAGTTGGGGGGCTCCTCAGGTCGCAGATACGCAGTATTTT. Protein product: CASSWGAPQVADTQYF.

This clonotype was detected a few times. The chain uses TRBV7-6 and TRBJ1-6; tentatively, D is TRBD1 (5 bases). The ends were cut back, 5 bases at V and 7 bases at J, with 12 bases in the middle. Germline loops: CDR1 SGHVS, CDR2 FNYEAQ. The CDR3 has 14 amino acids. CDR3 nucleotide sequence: TGTGCCAGCAGCCCGACAGTAGAAAATTCACCCCTCCACTTT. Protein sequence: CASSPTVENSPLHF. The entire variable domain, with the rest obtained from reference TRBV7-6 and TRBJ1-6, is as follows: GAGVSQSPRYKVTKRGQDVALRCDPISGHVSLYWYRQALGQGPEFLTYFNYEAQQDKSGLPNDRFSAERPEGSISTLTIQRTEQRDSAMYRCASSPTVENSPLHFGNGTRLTVT.

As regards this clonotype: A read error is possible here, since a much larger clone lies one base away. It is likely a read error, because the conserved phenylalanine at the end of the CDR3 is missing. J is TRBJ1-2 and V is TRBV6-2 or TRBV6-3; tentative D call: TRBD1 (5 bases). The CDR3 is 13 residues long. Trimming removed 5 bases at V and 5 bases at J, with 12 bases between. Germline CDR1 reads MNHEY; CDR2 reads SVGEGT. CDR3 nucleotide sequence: TGTGCCAGCAGTGCAGGGATGCTGTATGGCTACACCATC. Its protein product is CASSAGMLYGYTI.

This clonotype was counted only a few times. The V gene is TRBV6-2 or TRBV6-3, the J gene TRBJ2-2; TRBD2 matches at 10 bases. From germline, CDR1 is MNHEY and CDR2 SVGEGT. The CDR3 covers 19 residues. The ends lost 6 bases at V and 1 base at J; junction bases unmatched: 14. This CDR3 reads CASSSSQLGLARNTGELFF. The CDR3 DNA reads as TGTGCCAGCAGCTCCTCCCAGCTGGGACTAGCGAGGAACACCGGGGAGCTGTTTTTT.

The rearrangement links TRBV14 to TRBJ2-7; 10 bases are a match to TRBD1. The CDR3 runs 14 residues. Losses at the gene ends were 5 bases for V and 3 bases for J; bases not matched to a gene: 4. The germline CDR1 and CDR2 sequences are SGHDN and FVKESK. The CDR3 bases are TGTGCCAGCAGCACATGGACAGGGGGCTACGAGCAGTACTTC. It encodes CASSTWTGGYEQYF.

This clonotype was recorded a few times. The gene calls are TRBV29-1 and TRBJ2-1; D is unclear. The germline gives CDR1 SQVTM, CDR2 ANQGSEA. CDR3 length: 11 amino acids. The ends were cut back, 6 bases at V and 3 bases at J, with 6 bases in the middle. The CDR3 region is CSVELYNEQFF. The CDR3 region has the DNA TGCAGCGTCGAACTCTACAATGAGCAGTTCTTC.

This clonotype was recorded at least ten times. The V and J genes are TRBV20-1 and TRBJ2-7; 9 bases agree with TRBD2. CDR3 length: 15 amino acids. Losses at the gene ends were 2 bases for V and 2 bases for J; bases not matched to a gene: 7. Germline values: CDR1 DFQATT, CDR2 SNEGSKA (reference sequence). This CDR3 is CSARPRLAGTYEQYF. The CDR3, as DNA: TGCAGTGCTAGACCTCGCCTAGCGGGGACCTACGAGCAGTACTTC.

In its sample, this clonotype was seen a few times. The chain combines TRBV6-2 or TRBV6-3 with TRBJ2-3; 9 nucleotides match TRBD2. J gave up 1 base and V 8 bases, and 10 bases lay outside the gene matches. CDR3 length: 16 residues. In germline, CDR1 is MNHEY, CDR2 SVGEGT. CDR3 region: CASDPAGGRCTDTQYF. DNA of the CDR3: TGTGCCAGCGACCCGGCGGGAGGGCGGTGCACAGATACGCAGTATTTT.

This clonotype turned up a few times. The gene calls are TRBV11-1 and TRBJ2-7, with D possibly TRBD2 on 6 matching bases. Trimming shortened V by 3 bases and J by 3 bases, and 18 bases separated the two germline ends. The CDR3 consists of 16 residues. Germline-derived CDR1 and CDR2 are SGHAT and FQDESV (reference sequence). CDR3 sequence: CASSFSSGEVLYEQYF. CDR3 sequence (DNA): TGTGCCAGCAGCTTTAGTTCGGGGGAAGTCCTCTACGAGCAGTACTTC.

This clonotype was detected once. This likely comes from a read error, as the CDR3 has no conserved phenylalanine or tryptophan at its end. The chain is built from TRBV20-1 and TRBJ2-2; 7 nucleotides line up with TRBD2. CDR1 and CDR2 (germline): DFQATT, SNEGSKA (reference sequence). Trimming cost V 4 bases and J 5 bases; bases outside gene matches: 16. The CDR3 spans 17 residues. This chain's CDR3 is CSANLLAGEGWTGELFL. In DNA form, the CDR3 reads TGCAGTGCTAATTTATTAGCGGGTGAGGGATGGACCGGGGAGCTGTTTCTT.

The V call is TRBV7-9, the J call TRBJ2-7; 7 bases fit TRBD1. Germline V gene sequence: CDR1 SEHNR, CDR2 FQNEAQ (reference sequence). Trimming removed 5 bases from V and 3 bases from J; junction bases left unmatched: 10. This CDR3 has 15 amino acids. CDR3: CASSQRAGGHYEQYF. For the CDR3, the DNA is TGTGCCAGCAGCCAACGGGCAGGGGGACACTACGAGCAGTACTTC.

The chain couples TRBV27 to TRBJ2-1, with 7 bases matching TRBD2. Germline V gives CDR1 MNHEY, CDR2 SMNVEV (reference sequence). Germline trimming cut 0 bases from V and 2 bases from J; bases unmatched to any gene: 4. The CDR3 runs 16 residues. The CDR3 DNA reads TGTGCCAGCAGTTTATCGGGCGGGGGTGCCTACAATGAGCAGTTCTTC. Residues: CASSLSGGGAYNEQFF.

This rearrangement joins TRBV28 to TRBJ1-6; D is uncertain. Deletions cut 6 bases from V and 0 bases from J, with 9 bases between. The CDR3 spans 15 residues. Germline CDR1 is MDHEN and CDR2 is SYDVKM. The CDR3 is CASSPRGSYNSPLHF. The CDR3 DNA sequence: TGTGCCAGCAGCCCCCGTGGCTCCTATAATTCACCCCTCCACTTT. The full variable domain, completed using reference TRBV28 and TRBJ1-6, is DVKVTQSSRYLVKRTGEKVFLECVQDMDHENMFWYRQDPGLGLRLIYFSYDVKMKEKGDIPEGYSVSREKKERFSLILESASTNQTSMYLCASSPRGSYNSPLHFGNGTRLTVT.

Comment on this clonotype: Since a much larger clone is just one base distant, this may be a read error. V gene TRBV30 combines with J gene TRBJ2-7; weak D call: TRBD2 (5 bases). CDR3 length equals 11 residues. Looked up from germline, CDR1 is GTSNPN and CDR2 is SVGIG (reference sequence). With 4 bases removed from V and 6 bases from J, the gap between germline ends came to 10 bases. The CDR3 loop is CAWKSGFEQYF. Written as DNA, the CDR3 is TGTGCCTGGAAATCGGGGTTCGAGCAGTACTTC.

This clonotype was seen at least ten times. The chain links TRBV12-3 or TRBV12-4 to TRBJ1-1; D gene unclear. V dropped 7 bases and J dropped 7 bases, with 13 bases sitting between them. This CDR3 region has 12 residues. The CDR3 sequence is CASTAPGLEAFF. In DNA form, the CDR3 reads TGTGCCAGCACCGCCCCGGGTCTTGAAGCTTTCTTT.